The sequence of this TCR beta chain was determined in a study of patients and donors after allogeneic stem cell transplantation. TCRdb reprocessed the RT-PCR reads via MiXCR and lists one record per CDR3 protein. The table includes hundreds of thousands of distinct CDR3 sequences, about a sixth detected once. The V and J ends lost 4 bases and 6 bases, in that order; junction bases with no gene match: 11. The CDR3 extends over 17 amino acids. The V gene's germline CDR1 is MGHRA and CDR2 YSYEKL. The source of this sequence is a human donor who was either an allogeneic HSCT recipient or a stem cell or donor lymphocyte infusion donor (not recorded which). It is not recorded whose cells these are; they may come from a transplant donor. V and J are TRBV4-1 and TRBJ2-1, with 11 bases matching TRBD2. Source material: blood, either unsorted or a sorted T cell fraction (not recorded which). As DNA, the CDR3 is TGCGCCAGCAGCCCAGCCGTAGCGGGAGGGCCACTCAATGAGCAGTTCTTC. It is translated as CASSPAVAGGPLNEQFF.